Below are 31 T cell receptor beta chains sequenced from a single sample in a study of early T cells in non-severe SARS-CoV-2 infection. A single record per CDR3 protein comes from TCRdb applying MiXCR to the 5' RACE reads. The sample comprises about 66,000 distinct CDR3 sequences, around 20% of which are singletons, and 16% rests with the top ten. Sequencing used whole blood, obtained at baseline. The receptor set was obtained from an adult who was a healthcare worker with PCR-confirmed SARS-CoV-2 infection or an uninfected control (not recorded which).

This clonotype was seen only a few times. The CDR3 nucleotides are TGTGCCAGCAGCCCCCATCGGGACAGGGGCCATGAGCAGTTCTTC. This gives the protein CASSPHRDRGHEQFF. This chain links TRBV7-9 with TRBJ2-1, with 10 bases fitting TRBD1. Germline values: CDR1 SEHNR, CDR2 FQNEAQ (reference sequence). The junction had 9 bases not matched to a gene; V was cut back by 5 bases and J by 8 bases. The CDR3 runs 15 residues.

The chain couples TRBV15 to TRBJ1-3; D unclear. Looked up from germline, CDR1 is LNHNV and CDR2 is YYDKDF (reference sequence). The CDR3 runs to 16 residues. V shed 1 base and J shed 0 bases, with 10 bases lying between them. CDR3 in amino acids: CATSRAFDSSGNTIYF. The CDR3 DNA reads TGTGCCACCAGCAGAGCCTTTGATAGCTCTGGAAACACCATATATTTT.

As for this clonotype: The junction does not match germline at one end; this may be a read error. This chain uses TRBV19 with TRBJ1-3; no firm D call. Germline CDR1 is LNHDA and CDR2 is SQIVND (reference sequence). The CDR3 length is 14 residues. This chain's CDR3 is CASTGGSSENTIYF. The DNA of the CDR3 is TGTGCCAGTACGGGCGGGAGCTCTGAAAACACCATATATTTT.

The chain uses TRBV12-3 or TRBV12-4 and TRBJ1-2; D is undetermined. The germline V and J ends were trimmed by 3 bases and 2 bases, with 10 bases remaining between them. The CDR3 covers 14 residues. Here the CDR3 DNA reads TGTGCCAGCAGTTTCGGGGTATCGAACTATGGCTACACCTTC. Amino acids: CASSFGVSNYGYTF.

The chain's CDR3 is CASSSPTQNTGELFF. CDR3 nucleotides: TGTGCCAGCAGCTCTCCTACGCAGAACACCGGGGAGCTGTTTTTT. V is TRBV7-6 and J is TRBJ2-2; D uncertain. Germline V lookup: CDR1 SGHVS, CDR2 FNYEAQ. The CDR3 spans 15 residues. Trimming removed 4 bases at V and 1 base at J, with 10 bases between.

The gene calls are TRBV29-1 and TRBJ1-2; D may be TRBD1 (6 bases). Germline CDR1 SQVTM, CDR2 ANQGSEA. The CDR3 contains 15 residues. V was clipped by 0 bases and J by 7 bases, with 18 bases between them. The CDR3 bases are TGCAGCGTTGAAGATGTTATTAGGGGGACGAGTGGCTACACCTTC. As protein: CSVEDVIRGTSGYTF.

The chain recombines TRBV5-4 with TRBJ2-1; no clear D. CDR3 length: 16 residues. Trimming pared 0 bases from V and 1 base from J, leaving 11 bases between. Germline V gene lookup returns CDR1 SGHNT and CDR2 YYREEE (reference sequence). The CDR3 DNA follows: TGTGCCAGCAGCTTGGGGGGTGACTTTTCCTACAATGAGCAGTTCTTC. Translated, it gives CASSLGGDFSYNEQFF.

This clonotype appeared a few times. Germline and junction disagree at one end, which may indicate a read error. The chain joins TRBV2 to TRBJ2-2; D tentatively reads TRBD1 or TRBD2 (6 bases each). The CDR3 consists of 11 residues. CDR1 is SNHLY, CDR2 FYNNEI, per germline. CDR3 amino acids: CASTFEGGLFF. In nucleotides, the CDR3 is TGTGCCAGCACGTTCGAGGGGGGGCTGTTTTTT.

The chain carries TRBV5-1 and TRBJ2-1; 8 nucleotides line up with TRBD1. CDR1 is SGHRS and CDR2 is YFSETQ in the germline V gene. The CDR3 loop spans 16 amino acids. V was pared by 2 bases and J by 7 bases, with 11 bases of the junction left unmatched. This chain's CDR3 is CASSFLETGAGNEQFF. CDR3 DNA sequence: TGCGCCAGCAGCTTTCTCGAGACAGGGGCGGGAAATGAGCAGTTCTTC.

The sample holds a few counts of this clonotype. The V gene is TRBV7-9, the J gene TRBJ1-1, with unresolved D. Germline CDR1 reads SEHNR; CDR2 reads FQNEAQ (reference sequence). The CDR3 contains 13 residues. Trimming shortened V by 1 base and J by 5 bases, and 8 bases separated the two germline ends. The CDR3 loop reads CASSLVTGTEAFF. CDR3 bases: TGTGCCAGCAGCTTAGTAACGGGGACTGAAGCTTTCTTT.

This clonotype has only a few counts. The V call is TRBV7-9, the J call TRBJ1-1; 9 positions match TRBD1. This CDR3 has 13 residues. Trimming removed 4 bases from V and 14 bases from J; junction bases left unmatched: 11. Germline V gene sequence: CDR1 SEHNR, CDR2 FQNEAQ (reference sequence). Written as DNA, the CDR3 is TGTGCCAGCAGCTCGAGCGGACAGGGGACTATGTTCTTT. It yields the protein CASSSSGQGTMFF.

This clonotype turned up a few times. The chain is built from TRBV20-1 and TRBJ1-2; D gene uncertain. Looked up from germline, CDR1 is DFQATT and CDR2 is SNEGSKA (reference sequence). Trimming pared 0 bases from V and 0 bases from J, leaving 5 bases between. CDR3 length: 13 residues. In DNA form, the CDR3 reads TGCAGTGCTAGAGATTCAGCTAACTATGGCTACACCTTC. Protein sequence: CSARDSANYGYTF.

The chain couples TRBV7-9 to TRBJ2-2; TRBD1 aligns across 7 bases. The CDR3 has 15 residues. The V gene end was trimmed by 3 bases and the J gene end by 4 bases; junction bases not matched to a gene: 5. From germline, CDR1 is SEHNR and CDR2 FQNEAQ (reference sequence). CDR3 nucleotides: TGTGCCAGCAGCTTCAGACAGGGTAGCACCGGGGAGCTGTTTTTT. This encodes CASSFRQGSTGELFF.

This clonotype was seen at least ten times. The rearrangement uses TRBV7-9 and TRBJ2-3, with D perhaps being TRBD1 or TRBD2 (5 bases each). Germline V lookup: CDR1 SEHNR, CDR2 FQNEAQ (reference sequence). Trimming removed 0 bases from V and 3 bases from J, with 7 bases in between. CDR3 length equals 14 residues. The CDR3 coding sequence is TGTGCCAGCAGCTTAGCTGGGGGAACAGATACGCAGTATTTT. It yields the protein CASSLAGGTDTQYF.

CDR3 sequence: CASSPTGRSYNEQFF. CDR3 DNA sequence: TGTGCCAGCAGCCCTACAGGACGCTCCTACAATGAGCAGTTCTTC. The chain carries TRBV5-4 and TRBJ2-1, with D perhaps matching TRBD1 (5 bases). V lost 4 bases to trimming and J lost 0 bases, with 11 bases between them. This CDR3 has 15 residues. CDR1 and CDR2 from the germline V gene are SGHNT and YYREEE (reference sequence).

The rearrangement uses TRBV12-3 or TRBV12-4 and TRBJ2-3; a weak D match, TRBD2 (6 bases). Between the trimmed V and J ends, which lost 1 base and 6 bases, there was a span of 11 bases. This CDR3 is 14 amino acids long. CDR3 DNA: TGTGCCAGCAGTTTAGTAGGTGGGAGGGATACGCAGTATTTT. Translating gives CASSLVGGRDTQYF.

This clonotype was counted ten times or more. The CDR3 nucleotides are TGTGCCAGCAGCCCCTCTGTTAACTATGGCTACACCTTC. It specifies CASSPSVNYGYTF. V usage is TRBV27 and J usage is TRBJ1-2; no clear D gene. This CDR3 contains 13 residues. V lost 6 bases to trimming and J lost 1 base, with 9 bases between them. Germline CDR1 is MNHEY and CDR2 is SMNVEV (reference sequence).

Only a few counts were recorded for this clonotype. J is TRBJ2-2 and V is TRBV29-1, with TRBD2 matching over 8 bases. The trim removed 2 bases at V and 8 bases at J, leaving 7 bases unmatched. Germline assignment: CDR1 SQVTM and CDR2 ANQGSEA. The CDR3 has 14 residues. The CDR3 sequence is CSVEYTSGEGELFF. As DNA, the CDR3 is TGCAGCGTTGAATATACTAGCGGTGAAGGGGAGCTGTTTTTT.

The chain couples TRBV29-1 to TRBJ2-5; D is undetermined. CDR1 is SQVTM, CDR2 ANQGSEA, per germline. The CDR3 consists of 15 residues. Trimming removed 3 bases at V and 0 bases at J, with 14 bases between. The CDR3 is CSVDFGRQYQETQYF. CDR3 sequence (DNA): TGCAGCGTTGACTTTGGAAGGCAGTACCAAGAGACCCAGTACTTC.

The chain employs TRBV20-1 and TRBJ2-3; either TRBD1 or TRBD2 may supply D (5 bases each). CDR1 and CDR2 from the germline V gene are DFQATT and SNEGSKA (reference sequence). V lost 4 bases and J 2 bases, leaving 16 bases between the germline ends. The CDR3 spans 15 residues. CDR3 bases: TGCAGTGCTATCCGGGACCTAGAACCCACAGATACGCAGTATTTT. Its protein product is CSAIRDLEPTDTQYF.

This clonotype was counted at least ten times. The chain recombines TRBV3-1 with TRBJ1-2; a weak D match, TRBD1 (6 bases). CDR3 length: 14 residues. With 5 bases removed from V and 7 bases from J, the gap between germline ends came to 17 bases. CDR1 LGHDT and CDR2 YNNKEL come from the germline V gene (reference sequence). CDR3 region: CASSWDKNVGGYTF. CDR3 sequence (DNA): TGTGCCAGCAGCTGGGACAAAAACGTGGGTGGCTACACCTTC.

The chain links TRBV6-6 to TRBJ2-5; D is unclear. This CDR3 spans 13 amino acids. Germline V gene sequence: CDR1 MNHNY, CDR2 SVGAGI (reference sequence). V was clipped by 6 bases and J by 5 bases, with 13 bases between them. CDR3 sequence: CASRPRRGETQYF. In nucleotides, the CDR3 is TGTGCCAGCAGGCCCAGACGTGGGGAGACCCAGTACTTC.

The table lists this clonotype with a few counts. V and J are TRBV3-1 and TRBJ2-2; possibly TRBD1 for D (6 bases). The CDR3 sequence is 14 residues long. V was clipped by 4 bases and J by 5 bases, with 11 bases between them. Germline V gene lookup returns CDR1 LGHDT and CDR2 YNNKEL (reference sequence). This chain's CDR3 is CASSLQTGTGELFF. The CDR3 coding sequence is TGTGCCAGCAGCCTACAGACAGGAACCGGGGAGCTGTTTTTT. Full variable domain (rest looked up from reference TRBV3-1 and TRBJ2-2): DTAVSQTPKYLVTQMGNDKSIKCEQNLGHDTMYWYKQDSKKFLKIMFSYNNKELIINETVPNRFSPKSPDKAHLNLHINSLELGDSAVYFCASSLQTGTGELFFGEGSRLTVL.

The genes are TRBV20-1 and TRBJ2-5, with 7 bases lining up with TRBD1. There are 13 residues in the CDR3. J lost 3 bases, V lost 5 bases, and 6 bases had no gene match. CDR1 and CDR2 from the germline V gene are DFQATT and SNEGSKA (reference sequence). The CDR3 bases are TGCAGTGCTCAAGGCGACAGGGAAGAGACCCAGTACTTC. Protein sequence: CSAQGDREETQYF.

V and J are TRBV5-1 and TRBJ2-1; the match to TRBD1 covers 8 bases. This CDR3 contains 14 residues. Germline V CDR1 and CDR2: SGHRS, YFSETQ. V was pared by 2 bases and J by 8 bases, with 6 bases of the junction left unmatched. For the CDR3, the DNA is TGCGCCAGCAGCTTACGAACAGGGGGAGATGAGCAGTTCTTC. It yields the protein CASSLRTGGDEQFF.

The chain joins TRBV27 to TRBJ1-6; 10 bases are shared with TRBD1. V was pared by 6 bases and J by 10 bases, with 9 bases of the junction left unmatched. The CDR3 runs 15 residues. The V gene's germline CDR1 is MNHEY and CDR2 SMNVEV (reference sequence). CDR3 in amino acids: CASSMGQGYRSPLHF. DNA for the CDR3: TGTGCCAGCAGCATGGGACAGGGGTATAGGTCACCCCTCCACTTT.

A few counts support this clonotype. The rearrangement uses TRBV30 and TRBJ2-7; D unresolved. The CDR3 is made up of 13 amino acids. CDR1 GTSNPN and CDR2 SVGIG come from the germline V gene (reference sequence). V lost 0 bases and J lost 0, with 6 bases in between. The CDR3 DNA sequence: TGTGCCTGGAGTGTAGGGTTCTCCTACGAGCAGTACTTC. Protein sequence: CAWSVGFSYEQYF.

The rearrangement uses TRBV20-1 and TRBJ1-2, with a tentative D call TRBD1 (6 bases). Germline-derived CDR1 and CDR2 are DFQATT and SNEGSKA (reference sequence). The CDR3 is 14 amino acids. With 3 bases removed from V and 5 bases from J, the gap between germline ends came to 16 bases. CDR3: CSARARGGHYGYTF. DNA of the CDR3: TGCAGTGCTAGGGCCCGGGGGGGCCATTATGGCTACACCTTC.

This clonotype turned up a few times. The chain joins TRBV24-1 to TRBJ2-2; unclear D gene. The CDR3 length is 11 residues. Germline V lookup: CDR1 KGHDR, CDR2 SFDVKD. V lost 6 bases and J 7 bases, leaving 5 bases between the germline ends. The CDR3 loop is CATSTGGELFF. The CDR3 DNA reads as TGTGCCACCAGTACCGGCGGGGAGCTGTTTTTT.

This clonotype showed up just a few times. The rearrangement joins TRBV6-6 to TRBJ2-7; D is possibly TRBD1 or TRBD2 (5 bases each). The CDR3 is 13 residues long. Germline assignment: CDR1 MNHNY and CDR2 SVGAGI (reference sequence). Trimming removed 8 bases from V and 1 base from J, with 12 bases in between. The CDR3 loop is CASRRDPSYEQYF. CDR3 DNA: TGTGCCAGCCGCCGGGACCCATCCTACGAGCAGTACTTC.

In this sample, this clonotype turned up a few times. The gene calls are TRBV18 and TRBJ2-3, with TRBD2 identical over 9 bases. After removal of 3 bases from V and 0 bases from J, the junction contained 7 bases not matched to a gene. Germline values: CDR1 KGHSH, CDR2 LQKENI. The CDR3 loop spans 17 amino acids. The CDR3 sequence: CASSPQLAGPSTDTQYF. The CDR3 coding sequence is TGTGCCAGCTCACCGCAACTAGCGGGTCCTAGCACAGATACGCAGTATTTT.